This is a list of T cell receptor beta chains from one sample in a study of technical replicates of blood from several donors. Only in-frame clones appear in the TCRdb table, and some are missing; sequencing was by immunoSEQ multiplex PCR. The repertoire holds about 14,000 clones, with around 85% as singletons. The sequenced sample consisted of PBMCs. These receptors were taken from a human donor in good health. Both conserved end residues are part of each CDR3. Each record gives: V gene, D gene, J gene, clone size, CDR3 protein, CDR3 DNA. The D gene is left open where the match is weak. Only some rows state a clone size, as once, few, many or a class for expanded clones.

>TRBV7-9|-|TRBJ2-1|-
CASSLAGEGNEQFF
TGTGCCAGCAGCTTAGCGGGAGAGGGCAATGAGCAGTTCTTC
>TRBV18|TRBD1|TRBJ2-3|-
CASSPGQGLTDTQYF
TGTGCCAGCTCACCGGGACAGGGGTTGACAGATACGCAGTATTTT
>TRBV19|-|TRBJ1-4|-
CASLKTGEEEKLFF
TGTGCCAGTCTCAAGACGGGGGAGGAGGAAAAACTGTTTTTT
>TRBV27|-|TRBJ2-3|-
CASSTINTDTQYF
TGTGCCAGCAGTACTATAAACACAGATACGCAGTATTTT
>TRBV28|-|TRBJ2-1|-
CASSLEVGNEQFF
TGTGCCAGCAGCCTGGAGGTGGGAAATGAGCAGTTCTTC
>TRBV7-9|TRBD1|TRBJ1-1|-
CAIQGSNTEAFF
TGTGCCATACAGGGGTCGAACACTGAAGCTTTCTTT
>TRBV19|TRBD1|TRBJ2-7|-
CASTGGYEQYF
TGTGCCAGTACAGGGGGCTACGAGCAGTACTTC
>TRBV28|TRBD2|TRBJ2-5|-
CAIMGASGIYSETQYF
TGTGCCATCATGGGAGCTAGCGGGATTTATTCTGAGACCCAGTACTTC
>TRBV10-2|-|TRBJ2-5|-
CASSERGRQETQYF
TGCGCCAGCAGTGAACGCGGTCGTCAAGAGACCCAGTACTTC
>TRBV5-4|-|TRBJ2-7|-
CASSWGHYEQYF
TGTGCCAGCAGCTGGGGCCACTACGAGCAGTACTTC
>TRBV19|-|TRBJ1-2|-
CASMSPFGGVNYGYTF
TGTGCCAGTATGTCCCCGTTTGGAGGGGTTAACTATGGCTACACCTTC
>TRBV7-8|-|TRBJ1-1|-
CASSPRTERRAFF
TGTGCCAGCAGCCCTCGGACAGAACGCCGAGCTTTCTTT
>TRBV6-1|-|TRBJ2-7|-
CASSVWQGTFSYEQYF
TGTGCCAGCAGTGTATGGCAGGGTACATTTTCCTACGAGCAGTACTTC
>TRBV5-1|-|TRBJ1-2|-
CASTYLRGEGGYTF
TGCGCCAGCACCTACCTCAGGGGAGAGGGAGGCTACACCTTC
>TRBV27|-|TRBJ1-5|few
CASSSGVVEPQHF
TGTGCCAGCAGTTCGGGGGTGGTGGAGCCCCAGCATTTT
>TRBV27|TRBD2|TRBJ2-7|-
CASSLDPGGTPYEQYF
TGTGCCAGCAGTTTAGACCCGGGAGGGACTCCCTACGAGCAGTACTTC
>TRBV2|TRBD1|TRBJ2-7|-
CASNGQGADYEQYF
TGTGCCAGCAACGGACAGGGGGCGGACTACGAGCAGTACTTC
>TRBV11-2|-|TRBJ2-7|once
CASSLLGYEQYF
TGTGCCAGCAGCCTACTCGGCTACGAGCAGTACTTC
>TRBV9|TRBD2|TRBJ2-7|-
CASSTAPTSGGTEQYF
TGTGCCAGCAGCACTGCCCCCACTAGCGGGGGGACGGAGCAGTACTTC
>TRBV11-3|TRBD1|TRBJ2-1|-
CASSLVWGQGTNEQFF
TGTGCCAGCAGCTTAGTCTGGGGACAGGGGACCAATGAGCAGTTCTTC
>TRBV13|-|TRBJ1-1|-
CASSLSGRGNTEAFF
TGTGCCAGCAGCTTATCTGGTCGAGGGAACACTGAAGCTTTCTTT
>TRBV13|-|TRBJ1-1|once
CASSAGPRANTEAFF
TGTGCCAGCAGCGCGGGACCCCGAGCGAACACTGAAGCTTTCTTT
>TRBV10-1|TRBD2|TRBJ2-2|-
CASSDEAGADTGELFF
TGCGCCAGCAGTGACGAGGCGGGAGCGGACACCGGGGAGCTGTTTTTT
>TRBV5-1|TRBD1|TRBJ1-2|-
CASTQPGQSNYGYTF
TGCGCCAGCACTCAACCGGGACAGAGTAACTATGGCTACACCTTC